The text below deals with one T cell receptor (beta chain). Researchers processed graft tissue to release intraepithelial and lamina propria lymphocytes. The entry originates in a study of graft-versus-host responses after intestinal transplantation. Libraries were prepared by immunoSEQ multiplex PCR; TCRdb keeps only in-frame clonotypes and omits some of them. The table shows under 8,000 clones, with around 74% occurring only once. The V segment lost 0 bases and the J segment 1 base; nucleotides outside the gene matches: 2. CDR1 and CDR2 from the germline V gene are MNHEY and SVGAGI. CDR3 length equals 15 residues.

This sequence originates from a human patient who received an intestinal transplant, so some T cells may come from the graft donor. The chain recombines TRBV6-5 with TRBJ2-5, with 7 bases lining up with TRBD2. The source was ileum tissue, collected 226 days after intestinal transplant. The CDR3 protein is CASSYSGGGQETQYF. In nucleotides, the CDR3 is TGTGCCAGCAGTTACTCGGGCGGGGGCCAAGAGACCCAGTACTTC.